The rows below give T cell receptor beta chains drawn from one sample of a study of blood T cell repertoires in COVID-19. This table comes from immunoSEQ multiplex PCR, and its TCRdb copy is limited to in-frame clones, with some not included. The sample consists of a few hundred thousand clones, 87% of them appearing once. The sequencing input was PBMCs or T cells enriched from blood (not recorded which). The receptor source for this set is a young woman who had recovered from COVID-19. Each CDR3 is given with its conserved first and last residue. A D gene is named only where the DNA matches it firmly. A row's size may be missing; if present it is once, few, many or a size class.

v_call	clone_size	j_call	cdr3_length	d_call	cdr3_nt	cdr3_aa
TRBV18	.	TRBJ2-4	16	.	TGTGCCAGCTCACCACCGTCTACCCTAGCCAAAAACATTCAGTACTTC	CASSPPSTLAKNIQYF
TRBV5-1	.	TRBJ1-2	12	TRBD1	TGCGCCAGCAGCGCCACAGGGGAAGGCTACACCTTC	CASSATGEGYTF
TRBV5-1	.	TRBJ2-7	17	TRBD1	TGCGCCAGCAGCTTGGCTACCCTCGGACAGGGGGTCTACGAGCAGTACTTC	CASSLATLGQGVYEQYF
TRBV9	.	TRBJ1-4	17	.	TGTGCCAGCAGCGGGGCAAGTGGCAGCCCAACTAATGAAAAACTGTTTTTT	CASSGASGSPTNEKLFF
TRBV11-1	.	TRBJ1-1	15	TRBD1	TGTGCCAGCAGGGACACGACAGGGGTGGACACTGAAGCTTTCTTT	CASRDTTGVDTEAFF
TRBV5-1	.	TRBJ2-7	14	.	TGCGCCAGCAGCCCGTACTTGAGCTCCTACGAGCAGTACTTC	CASSPYLSSYEQYF
TRBV7-3	.	TRBJ2-6	15	.	TGTGCCAGCAGTTTTGGAGCCTCTGGGGCCAACGTCCTGACTTTC	CASSFGASGANVLTF
TRBV21-1	.	TRBJ2-5	13	.	TGTGCCAGCAGGTCCAGGGTCGGAGAGACCCAGTACTTC	CASRSRVGETQYF
TRBV2	.	TRBJ1-1	15	.	TGTGCCAGCACACCCATGGGGGGACGGAACACTGAAGCTTTCTTT	CASTPMGGRNTEAFF
TRBV19	.	TRBJ2-5	15	TRBD2	TGTGCCAGTGGGATTCCCGCGGGGGTGGGAGAGACCCAGTACTTC	CASGIPAGVGETQYF
TRBV18	.	TRBJ1-2	14	TRBD1	TGTGCCAGCTCTCGGGGGGACAGGAACTATGGCTACACCTTC	CASSRGDRNYGYTF
TRBV27	.	TRBJ2-1	15	.	TGTGCCAGCAGCGACCACTCGCGGGGAGACAATGAGCAGTTCTTC	CASSDHSRGDNEQFF
TRBV5-5	.	TRBJ2-3	12	.	TGTGCCAGCAGCCGTGTGTTCCGTACGCAGTATTTT	CASSRVFRTQYF
TRBV2	.	TRBJ2-7	11	.	TGTGCCAGCAAAACAGCCTACGAGCAGTACTTC	CASKTAYEQYF
TRBV5-4	.	TRBJ2-1	16	TRBD1	TGTGCCAGCAGCTTCATGGACAGGGGGGGAGTCAATGAGCAGTTCTTC	CASSFMDRGGVNEQFF
TRBV30	.	TRBJ1-3	12	.	TGTGCCTGGAGTGTACGGGGAAACACCATATATTTT	CAWSVRGNTIYF
TRBV6-2/TRBV6-3	.	TRBJ1-2	15	.	TGTGCCAGCAGCCCCGTGACGGCGGTTAACTATGGCTACACCTTC	CASSPVTAVNYGYTF
TRBV3-1/TRBV3-2	.	TRBJ1-2	13	TRBD1	TGTGCCAGCAGCCAGACAGGGGGGGGTGGCTACACCTTC	CASSQTGGGGYTF
TRBV9	few	TRBJ1-1	11	.	TGTGCCAGCAGCGGAGATCGCGAAGCTTTCTTT	CASSGDREAFF
TRBV6-6	.	TRBJ2-6	19	TRBD1	TGTGCCAGCAGTCCCCGGGACAGGGGCGTCTACTCTGGGGCCAACGTCCTGACTTTC	CASSPRDRGVYSGANVLTF
TRBV4-1	.	TRBJ2-3	16	TRBD1	TGCGCCAGCAGCCCCGGGACAGCCACCCGAGGGGATACGCAGTATTTT	CASSPGTATRGDTQYF
TRBV11-2	.	TRBJ1-2	14	TRBD1	TGTGCCAGCAGCTTGTCAGACAGGGTCTATGGCTACACCTTC	CASSLSDRVYGYTF
TRBV7-9	many	TRBJ1-1	12	.	TGTGCCAGCAGTTTTAGCAGGGGAAGAGCTTTCTTT	CASSFSRGRAFF
TRBV6-5	.	TRBJ1-5	16	.	TGTGCCAGCAGTTACACCGGGAATATGGGCAATCAGCCCCAGCATTTT	CASSYTGNMGNQPQHF
TRBV3-1/TRBV3-2	.	TRBJ1-2	14	TRBD1	TGTGCCAGCAGCCAAGGTGCAGGGACAGGTGGCTACACCTTC	CASSQGAGTGGYTF
TRBV6-5	.	TRBJ1-2	15	.	TGTGCCAGCACTTCTACAGGGCAAGCTAACTATGGCTACACCTTC	CASTSTGQANYGYTF
TRBV15	.	TRBJ2-7	15	.	TGTGCCACCAGCAGAGATGGACGGGGGTCCTACGAGCAGTACTTC	CATSRDGRGSYEQYF
TRBV9	few	TRBJ1-6	14	.	TGTGCCAGCAGCGTTCTTGACAGAAATTCACCCCTCCACTTT	CASSVLDRNSPLHF
TRBV5-1	.	TRBJ1-1	14	.	TGCGCCAGCAGCGGAGGGCAGGGAGCCACTGAAGCTTTCTTT	CASSGGQGATEAFF
TRBV5-3	.	TRBJ1-2	10	.	TGTGCCAGAAAAGGGGGTGGCTACACCTTC	CARKGGGYTF
TRBV4-1	few	TRBJ1-2	14	TRBD1	TGCGCCAGCAGCCAAGGGGACAGGGTCTATGGCTACACCTTC	CASSQGDRVYGYTF
TRBV29-1	.	TRBJ1-4	13	.	TGCAGCGCCGGGAGGTCAGCTAATGAAAAACTGTTTTTT	CSAGRSANEKLFF
TRBV9	few	TRBJ2-3	14	TRBD2	TGTGCCAGCAGCTTCGGGGGGGCCTCAGATACGCAGTATTTT	CASSFGGASDTQYF
TRBV27	.	TRBJ1-1	13	TRBD1	TGTGCCAGCAAGACAGGGATGAACACTGAAGCTTTCTTT	CASKTGMNTEAFF
TRBV5-1	.	TRBJ2-3	13	.	TGCGCCAGCAGCCCGGGGGTAACAGATACGCAGTATTTT	CASSPGVTDTQYF
TRBV19	.	TRBJ2-2	14	.	TGTGCCAGTAGTCGAGACAGCTACACCGGGGAGCTGTTTTTT	CASSRDSYTGELFF
TRBV5-1	.	TRBJ2-7	14	.	TGCGCCAGCAGCTTGGCAGGGGATCGGTACGAGCAGTACTTC	CASSLAGDRYEQYF
TRBV4-1	.	TRBJ1-6	16	TRBD1	TGCGCCAGCAGCTCGGTGGAGGGGGCACACAATTCACCCCTCCACTTT	CASSSVEGAHNSPLHF
TRBV6-5	.	TRBJ1-6	15	.	TGTGCCAGCAGTTACTCCGGGATGAATAATTCACCCCTCCACTTT	CASSYSGMNNSPLHF
TRBV20-1	.	TRBJ1-1	14	.	TGCAGTGCTAGTTCACGGGGGAGTGGCACTGAAGCTTTCTTT	CSASSRGSGTEAFF
TRBV6-2/TRBV6-3	.	TRBJ2-2	15	TRBD2	TGTGCCAGCAGTCCGTTCCGGGGGGATACCGGGGAGCTGTTTTTT	CASSPFRGDTGELFF
TRBV29-1	once	TRBJ2-3	14	.	TGCAGCGCCTCCCCAGGGGTCAGCACAGATACGCAGTATTTT	CSASPGVSTDTQYF
TRBV5-1	.	TRBJ1-1	14	TRBD1	TGCGCCAGCAGCTTAGAAACAGGGGTCACTGAAGCTTTCTTT	CASSLETGVTEAFF
TRBV5-4	.	TRBJ1-6	16	TRBD1	TGTGCCAGCAGCCTCGGGACAGGGACTTATAATTCACCCCTCCACTTT	CASSLGTGTYNSPLHF
TRBV12-3/TRBV12-4	.	TRBJ1-1	13	.	TGTGCCAGCAGTTTAGAACAGGTCTCTGAAGCTTTCTTT	CASSLEQVSEAFF
TRBV2	once	TRBJ2-3	13	.	TGTGCCAGCACCCCAAGGGGTACTAATACGCAGTATTTT	CASTPRGTNTQYF
TRBV25-1	.	TRBJ1-2	16	TRBD1	TGTGCCAGCAGTGGGGGACAGGGGATCGGTAGCTATGGCTACACCTTC	CASSGGQGIGSYGYTF
TRBV7-9	.	TRBJ2-3	14	.	TGTGCCAGCAGCCCGGGGGTTTTAATGGATACGCAGTATTTT	CASSPGVLMDTQYF
TRBV19	few	TRBJ2-7	16	.	TGTGCCAGTAGTATAGAATTTCCGACAGCCCCCTGGGAGCAGTACTTC	CASSIEFPTAPWEQYF
TRBV5-4	.	TRBJ2-1	15	.	TGTGCCAGCAGCCCTCAGGGTGGTCCCTACAATGAGCAGTTCTTC	CASSPQGGPYNEQFF
TRBV5-5	.	TRBJ2-5	13	TRBD2	TGTGCCAGCAGCCCGGGGGGGCCCCAGACCCAGTACTTC	CASSPGGPQTQYF
TRBV3-1/TRBV3-2	.	TRBJ2-7	12	.	TGTGCCAGCGAGGGGGGGACCGGCGAGCAGTACTTC	CASEGGTGEQYF
TRBV28	.	TRBJ2-3	17	TRBD2	TGTGCCAGCAGTTTATTCTCCAGCGGGGGGAGCACAGATACGCAGTATTTT	CASSLFSSGGSTDTQYF
TRBV18	.	TRBJ1-1	14	.	TGTGCCAGCTCACGCGGGCAGCAGAACACTGAAGCTTTCTTT	CASSRGQQNTEAFF